The sequence of this TCR beta chain was determined in a study of cytomegalovirus exposure and HLA in healthy donors. General study findings and limits: Serostatus for CMV was the only available immune exposure information. As a later analysis revealed, the rate of TCR association differed by HLA locus, with DRB1 most and HLA-C fewest. Researchers reported in a later analysis that a missense DCLRE1C variant was tied to TCR beta V- and J-gene trimming.

On this clone itself: What it binds is unknown.

Healthy bone marrow donors made up the donors. PCR was performed using 60 Vbeta and 13 Jbeta primers. Assay: immunoSEQ multiplex PCR; the TCRdb copy retains only in-frame clones and omits some. The sample lists over 100,000 clones, approximately 78% occurring once. The length of the CDR3 is 14 residues. V lost 1 base to trimming and J lost 7 bases, with 10 bases between them. CDR1 and CDR2 from the germline V gene are SGHTA and FQGNSA. The chain carries TRBV7-2 and TRBJ2-2; D is perhaps TRBD1 (6 bases). The sequence was collected from a woman between 45 and 60 years old in good health and CMV-seropositive. Input material: PBMCs. The CDR3 loop is CASSLGQVNGELFF. For the CDR3, the DNA is TGTGCCAGCAGCTTAGGACAGGTGAACGGGGAGCTGTTTTTT.